This TCR beta chain was sequenced in a study of cytomegalovirus exposure and HLA in healthy donors. The CDR3 extends over 15 amino acids. V lost 4 bases, J lost 2 bases, and 13 bases lay in between. Germline V gene lookup returns CDR1 SGHKS and CDR2 YYEKEE (reference sequence). Findings and limits, study-wide: Donors were assumed by presence/absence analyses to have roughly uniform sequencing depth.

The PCR contained 60 Vbeta and 13 Jbeta primers. Generated by immunoSEQ multiplex PCR, the TCRdb table keeps only in-frame clones and is missing some. The table has about 160,000 clones, about 75% seen once. As for this clone: Its antigen remains unknown.

This chain uses TRBV5-5 with TRBJ1-5; D might be TRBD1 (5 bases). The clonotype originates from a female donor in good health and CMV-seronegative. The specimen was PBMCs. The CDR3 sequence is CASSPDTNGNQPQHF. The CDR3 DNA reads as TGTGCCAGCAGCCCGGACACGAACGGCAATCAGCCCCAGCATTTT.